This T cell receptor beta chain was sequenced for a study of T cell changes during pregnancy in multiple sclerosis. V was clipped by 3 bases and J by 5 bases; unmatched bases: 10. The length of the CDR3 is 17 residues. Assay used: immunoSEQ multiplex PCR; TCRdb lists only in-frame clones, some missing. The repertoire consists of 75,000 to 95,000 clones, with 85% to 95% occurring once and the leading ten covering over 0.12%. The sequencing here drew on CD4+ T cells from peripheral blood mononuclear cells, taken after pregnancy. The source is a female donor with multiple sclerosis, enrolled in a pregnancy study. The J gene is TRBJ2-1, the V gene TRBV5-3; 11 bases agree with TRBD2. TRBV5-3 is an open reading frame, and its role is uncertain. The CDR3 loop reads CARSSVGTSGVDNEQFF. Here the CDR3 DNA reads TGTGCCAGAAGCTCGGTTGGGACTAGCGGTGTGGACAATGAGCAGTTCTTC.